This T cell receptor beta chain was captured in a study of identical twins. TCRdb used MiXCR to reprocess the 5' RACE reads, holding one entry per CDR3 protein. The data contain some 660,000 distinct CDR3 sequences, approximately 9% of them seen just once; the ten biggest clones take up 0.98%. This clonotype has just a few counts. These data were also reused for a study on yellow fever vaccine responses in identical twins.

The clonotype originates from a young woman in good health. Input material: PBMCs.

CDR3 region: CASTRGLADEQYF. In DNA, the CDR3 is TGTGCCAGCACTAGGGGACTAGCCGACGAGCAGTACTTC. The rearrangement uses TRBV6-1 and TRBJ2-7; 9 nucleotides line up with TRBD2. The germline V gene has CDR1 MNHNS and CDR2 SASEGT. This CDR3 spans 13 amino acids. The V and J ends lost 7 bases and 5 bases, in that order; junction bases with no gene match: 6.